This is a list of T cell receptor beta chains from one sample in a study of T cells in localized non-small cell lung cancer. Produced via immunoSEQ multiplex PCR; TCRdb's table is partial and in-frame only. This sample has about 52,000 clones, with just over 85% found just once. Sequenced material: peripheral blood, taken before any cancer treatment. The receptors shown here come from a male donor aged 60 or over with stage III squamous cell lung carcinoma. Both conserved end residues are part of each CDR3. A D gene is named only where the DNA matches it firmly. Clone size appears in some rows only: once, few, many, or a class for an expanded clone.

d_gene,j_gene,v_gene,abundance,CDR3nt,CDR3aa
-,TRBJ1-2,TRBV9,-,TGTGCCAGCAGCGTAGCTCCGGCAGGCAACTATGGCTACACCTTC,CASSVAPAGNYGYTF
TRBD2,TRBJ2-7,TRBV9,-,TGTGCCAGCAGCGTAGCTAGCGGGAGATCCGAGCAGTACTTC,CASSVASGRSEQYF
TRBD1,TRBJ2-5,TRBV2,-,TGTGCCAGCAGTGAACCCCGAGACTATACAGGGGACGGGACCCAGTACTTC,CASSEPRDYTGDGTQYF
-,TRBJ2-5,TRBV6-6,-,TGTGCCAGCAGTTACGCCGGAGAGACCCAGTACTTC,CASSYAGETQYF
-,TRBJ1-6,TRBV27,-,TGTGCCAGCAGTACAGGGTGGGTAAATTCACCCCTCCACTTT,CASSTGWVNSPLHF
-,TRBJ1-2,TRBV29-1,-,TGCAGCGTTGGCGATTCCGGCGGGGGTGCTTATGGCTACACCTTC,CSVGDSGGGAYGYTF
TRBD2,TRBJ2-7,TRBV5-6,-,TGTGCCAGCAGCTCCCGGGGCGGGGGGCAATACGAGCAGTACTTC,CASSSRGGGQYEQYF
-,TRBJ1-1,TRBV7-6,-,TGTGCCAGCAGCTCTACAGGGACCACTGAAGCTTTCTTT,CASSSTGTTEAFF
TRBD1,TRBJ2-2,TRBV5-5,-,TGTGCCAGCAGCCCTTTCCCGGGACAGAACCTGGGGGAGCTGTTTTTT,CASSPFPGQNLGELFF
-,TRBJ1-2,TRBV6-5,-,TGTGCCAGCAGTTACTCTGGGGGCGATTATTATGGCTACACCTTC,CASSYSGGDYYGYTF
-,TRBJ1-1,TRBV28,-,TGTGCCAGCAGTTTATATTACACTGAAGCTTTCTTT,CASSLYYTEAFF
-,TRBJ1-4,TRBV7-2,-,TGTGCCAGCACCGGTGGGGACTCTAATGAAAAACTGTTTTTT,CASTGGDSNEKLFF
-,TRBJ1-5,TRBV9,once,TGTGCCAGCAGCTCGTGGGGGAGTAATCAGCCCCAGCATTTT,CASSSWGSNQPQHF
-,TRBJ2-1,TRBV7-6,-,TGTGCCAGCAGCTCCGGGAATGAGCAGTTCTTC,CASSSGNEQFF
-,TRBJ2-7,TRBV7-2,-,TGTGCCAGCAGCTTAATCGGGTCCTACGAGCAGTACTTC,CASSLIGSYEQYF
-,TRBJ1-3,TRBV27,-,TGTGCCAGCAGTTCTTCTCTTCCACCAGGTCCTGGAAACACCATATATTTT,CASSSSLPPGPGNTIYF
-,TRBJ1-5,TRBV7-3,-,TGTGCCAGCAGCTTATATCGAGATCAGCCCCAGCATTTT,CASSLYRDQPQHF
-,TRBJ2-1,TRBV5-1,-,TGCGCCAGCAGCCAAGGTCGGGATGAGCAGTTCTTC,CASSQGRDEQFF
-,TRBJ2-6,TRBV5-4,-,TGTGCCAGCAGCTCTCCGGCGGGCATAACTGGGGCCAACGTCCTGACTTTC,CASSSPAGITGANVLTF
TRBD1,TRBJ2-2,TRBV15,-,TGTGCCACCAGCAGAGGGGACAGGGGGCGCACCGGGGAGCTGTTTTTT,CATSRGDRGRTGELFF
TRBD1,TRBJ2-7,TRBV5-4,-,TGTGCCAGCAGCACCGGGACAGGGGTAATCTTGGGCGAGCAGTACTTC,CASSTGTGVILGEQYF
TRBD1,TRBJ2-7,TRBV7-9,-,TGTGCCAGCAGCTTAGTCGCAGGGGGCTCCTACGAGCAGTACTTC,CASSLVAGGSYEQYF
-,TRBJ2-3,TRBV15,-,TGTGCCACCAGCAGCGATCCTGGGCCAGCAGATACGCAGTATTTT,CATSSDPGPADTQYF
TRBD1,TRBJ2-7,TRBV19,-,TGTGCCAGTAGTCTCTCCGGGACAGGGGGGATGTACGAGCAGTACTTC,CASSLSGTGGMYEQYF
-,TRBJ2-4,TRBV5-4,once,TGTGCCAGCAGCTTAGGGAATCGGACACCCAAAAACATTCAGTACTTC,CASSLGNRTPKNIQYF
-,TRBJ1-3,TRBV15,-,TGTGCCACCAGCAGAGATCGAGGGGAAAACACCATATATTTT,CATSRDRGENTIYF
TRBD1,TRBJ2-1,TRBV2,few,TGTGCCAGCAGTTTAGGGACAGGGGGAAGGGGTGAGCAGTTCTTC,CASSLGTGGRGEQFF
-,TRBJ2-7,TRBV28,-,TGTGCCAGCAGGATCAGCGGAAATTACGAGCAGTACTTC,CASRISGNYEQYF
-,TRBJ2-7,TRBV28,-,TGTGCCAGCAGGGGGGCGACATTCTCCTACGAGCAGTACTTC,CASRGATFSYEQYF
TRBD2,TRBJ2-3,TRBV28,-,TGTGCCAGCAGTGGACCCCGCGGGGCTAGCGGGGGACCCACAGATACGCAGTATTTT,CASSGPRGASGGPTDTQYF
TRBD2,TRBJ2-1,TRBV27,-,TGTGCCAGCAACCCGGGACTAGCGGCTGAGCAGTTCTTC,CASNPGLAAEQFF
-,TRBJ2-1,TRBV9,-,TGTGCCAGCAGCGTCGCGACTGGGAGCTCCTACAATGAGCAGTTCTTC,CASSVATGSSYNEQFF
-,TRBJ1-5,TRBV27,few,TGTGCCAGTAGGGGCGGGGCCCATCAGCCCCAGCATTTT,CASRGGAHQPQHF
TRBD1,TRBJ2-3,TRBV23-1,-,TGCGCCAGCAGTCAATACGACAGGGTTTACACAGATACGCAGTATTTT,CASSQYDRVYTDTQYF
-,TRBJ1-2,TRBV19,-,TGTGCCAGTAGTATTATCCAGGGCTTATCTTATGGCTACACCTTC,CASSIIQGLSYGYTF
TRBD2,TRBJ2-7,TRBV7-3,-,TGTGCCAGCAGCTCTCTTGGCGGGGGCGAGCAGTACTTC,CASSSLGGGEQYF
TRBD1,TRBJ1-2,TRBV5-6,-,TGTGCCAGCAGCTTGATCCAGGGGGCGCTTTATGGCTACACCTTC,CASSLIQGALYGYTF
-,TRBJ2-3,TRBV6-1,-,TGTGCCAGCAGTGTATTAGGGGGGGGGACAGATACGCAGTATTTT,CASSVLGGGTDTQYF
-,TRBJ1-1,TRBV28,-,TGTGCCAGCAGTTTGGTGCAGGTGAACACTGAAGCTTTCTTT,CASSLVQVNTEAFF
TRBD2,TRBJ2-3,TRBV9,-,TGTGCCAGCAGCGTACTAGCGGGAGATACGGATACGCAGTATTTT,CASSVLAGDTDTQYF
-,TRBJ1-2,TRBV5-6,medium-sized,TGTGCCAGCAGCTTGTCGGGGCCCGGTGGCTACACCTTC,CASSLSGPGGYTF
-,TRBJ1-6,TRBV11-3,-,TGTGCCAGCAGCTTGGGAGGGGGTGATTCACCCCTCCACTTT,CASSLGGGDSPLHF